The text below deals with one T cell receptor (beta chain). The target antigen is unknown. This sample is part of a study of CD8 T cells in ankylosing spondylitis. Overall study findings and caveats: The study looked at matched synovial fluid samples from ankylosing spondylitis patients. Disease-linked clones were reported to be significantly enriched there. Blood of patients with ankylosing spondylitis appeared to be characterized by a TCR beta motif of several highly homologous variants. Within peripheral blood, clones linked to disease were CD8+ and relatively rare.

By quantitative 5'-RACE with molecular barcodes, the TCR beta libraries were made. MiXCR was run by TCRdb on the 5' RACE reads, yielding one entry per CDR3 protein. In the table there are about 280,000 distinct CDR3 sequences, 20% of which are singletons. Sequencing was carried out using blood, either unsorted or a sorted T cell fraction (not recorded which). The receptor comes from a male donor with ankylosing spondylitis or in good health (not recorded which).

The CDR3 loop is CASSPHIAGGNTGELFF. The CDR3 bases are TGTGCCAGCAGCCCCCATATAGCGGGGGGGAACACCGGGGAGCTGTTTTTT. The chain employs TRBV7-3 and TRBJ2-2; the match to TRBD2 covers 10 bases. The germline CDR1 and CDR2 sequences are SGHTA and FQGTGA. The CDR3 spans 17 residues. Trimming cost V 5 bases and J 1 base; bases outside gene matches: 7. Complete variable domain (other parts from reference TRBV7-3 and TRBJ2-2): GAGVSQTPSNKVTEKGKYVELRCDPISGHTALYWYRQSLGQGPEFLIYFQGTGAADDSGLPNDRFFAVRPEGSVSTLKIQRTERGDSAVYLCASSPHIAGGNTGELFFGEGSRLTVL.